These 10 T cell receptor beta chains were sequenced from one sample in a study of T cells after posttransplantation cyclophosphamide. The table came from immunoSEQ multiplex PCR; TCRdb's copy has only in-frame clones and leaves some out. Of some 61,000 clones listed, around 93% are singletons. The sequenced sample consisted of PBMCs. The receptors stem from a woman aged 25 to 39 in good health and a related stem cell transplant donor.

CDR3 nucleotide sequence: TGTGCCAGCGGAGCAAGGGTCGGGGGGGCAGGTGAGCAGTTCTTC. It specifies CASGARVGGAGEQFF. This sequence joins TRBV5-5 and TRBJ2-1, with TRBD2 matching 8 bases. J was trimmed by 9 bases and V by 7 bases; bases with no gene match: 15. The CDR3 runs to 15 residues. Germline V lookup: CDR1 SGHKS, CDR2 YYEKEE (reference sequence).

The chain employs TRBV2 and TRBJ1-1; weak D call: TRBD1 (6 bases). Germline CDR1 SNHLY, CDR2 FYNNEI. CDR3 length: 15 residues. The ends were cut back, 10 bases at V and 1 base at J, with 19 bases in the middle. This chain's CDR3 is CATSWGGYGNTEAFF. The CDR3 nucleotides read TGTGCCACAAGTTGGGGGGGCTATGGGAACACTGAAGCTTTCTTT.

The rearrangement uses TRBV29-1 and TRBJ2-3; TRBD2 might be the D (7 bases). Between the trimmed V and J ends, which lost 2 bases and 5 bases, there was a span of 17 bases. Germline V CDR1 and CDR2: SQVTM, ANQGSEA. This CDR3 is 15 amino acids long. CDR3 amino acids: CSVEIWQGRGDTQYF. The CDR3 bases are TGCAGCGTTGAAATATGGCAGGGGAGGGGAGATACGCAGTATTTT.

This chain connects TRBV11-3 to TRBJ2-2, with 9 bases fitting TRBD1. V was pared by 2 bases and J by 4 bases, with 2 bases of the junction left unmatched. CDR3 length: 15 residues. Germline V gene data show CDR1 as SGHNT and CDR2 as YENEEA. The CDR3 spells CASSLRTGVTGELFF. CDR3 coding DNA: TGTGCCAGCAGCTTAAGGACAGGGGTCACCGGGGAGCTGTTTTTT.

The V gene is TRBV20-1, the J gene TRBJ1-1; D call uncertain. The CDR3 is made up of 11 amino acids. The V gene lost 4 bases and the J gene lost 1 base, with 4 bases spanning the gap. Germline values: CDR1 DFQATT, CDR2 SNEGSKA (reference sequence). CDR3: CSANWNTEAFF. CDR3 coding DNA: TGCAGTGCTAACTGGAACACTGAAGCTTTCTTT.

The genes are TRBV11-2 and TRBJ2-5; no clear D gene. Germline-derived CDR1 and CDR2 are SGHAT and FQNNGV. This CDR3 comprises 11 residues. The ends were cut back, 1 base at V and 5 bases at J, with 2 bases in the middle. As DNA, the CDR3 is TGTGCCAGCAGCTTAGGGGAGACCCAGTACTTC. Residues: CASSLGETQYF.

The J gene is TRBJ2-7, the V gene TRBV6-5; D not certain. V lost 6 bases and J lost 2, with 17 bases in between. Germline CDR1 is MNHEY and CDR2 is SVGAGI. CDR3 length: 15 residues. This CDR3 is CASRATSATTYEQYF. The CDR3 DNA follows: TGTGCCAGCAGAGCGACCAGTGCAACCACCTACGAGCAGTACTTC.

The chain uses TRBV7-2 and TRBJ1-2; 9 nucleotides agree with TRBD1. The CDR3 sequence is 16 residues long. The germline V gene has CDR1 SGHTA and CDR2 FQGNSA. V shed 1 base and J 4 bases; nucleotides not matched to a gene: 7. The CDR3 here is CASSLGGTGISYGYTF. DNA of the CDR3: TGTGCCAGCAGCTTAGGGGGGACAGGGATTTCCTATGGCTACACCTTC.

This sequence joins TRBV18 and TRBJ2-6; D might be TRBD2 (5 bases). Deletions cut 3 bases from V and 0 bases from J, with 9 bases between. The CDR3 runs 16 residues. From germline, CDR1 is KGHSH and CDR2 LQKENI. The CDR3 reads CASSPGGSSGANVLTF. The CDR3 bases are TGTGCCAGCTCACCCGGAGGCAGCTCTGGGGCCAACGTCCTGACTTTC.

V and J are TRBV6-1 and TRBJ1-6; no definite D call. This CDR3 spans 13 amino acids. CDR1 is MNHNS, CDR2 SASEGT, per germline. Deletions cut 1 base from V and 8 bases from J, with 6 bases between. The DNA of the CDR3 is TGTGCCAGCAGTGAAGAATCCCATTCACCCCTCCACTTT. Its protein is CASSEESHSPLHF.